This TCR beta chain was recorded in a study of CD8 T cells in ankylosing spondylitis. Looked up from germline, CDR1 is SGHVS and CDR2 is FQNEAQ. The CDR3 sequence is 14 residues long. Trimming removed 1 base from V and 5 bases from J, with 11 bases in between. About this clonotype: What it binds is unknown.

Study-wide findings and caveats: Reportedly, disease-linked clones are significantly enriched in ankylosing spondylitis patients' matched synovial fluid. Peripheral blood held disease-linked clones only at relatively low frequency, and these were CD8+. Earlier reports found some motif variants in synovial fluid and blood in reactive arthritis. A TCR beta motif of about eight highly homologous variants appeared characteristic of ankylosing spondylitis blood.

TCRdb recomputed calls from the 5' RACE reads with MiXCR, one row per CDR3 protein. The sample includes approximately 150,000 distinct CDR3 sequences, roughly 34% of them seen just once. This receptor was taken from a male donor with ankylosing spondylitis. This chain links TRBV7-8 with TRBJ1-1; no clear D. The specimen was synovial fluid, either unsorted or a sorted T cell fraction (not recorded which). CDR3 loop: CASSLVLGRTEAFF. The CDR3, as DNA: TGTGCCAGCAGCTTAGTTCTGGGTCGGACTGAAGCTTTCTTT.